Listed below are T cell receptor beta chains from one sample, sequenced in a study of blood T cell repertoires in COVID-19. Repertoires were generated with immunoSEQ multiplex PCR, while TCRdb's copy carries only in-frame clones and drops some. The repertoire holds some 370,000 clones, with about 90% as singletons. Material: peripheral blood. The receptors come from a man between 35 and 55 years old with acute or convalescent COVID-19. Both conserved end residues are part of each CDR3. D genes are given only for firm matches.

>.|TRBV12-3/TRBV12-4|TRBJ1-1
CASSFGRDGAFF
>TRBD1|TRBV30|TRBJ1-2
CAWSADRVLYGYTF
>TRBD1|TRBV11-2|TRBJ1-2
CASSPSRQGRVYGYTF
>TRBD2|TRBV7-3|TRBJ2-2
CASSSLAGGNTGELFF
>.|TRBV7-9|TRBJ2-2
CASSPLGSGGELFF
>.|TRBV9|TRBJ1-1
CASSVTHTNTEAFF
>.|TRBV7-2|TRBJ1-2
CASSLATGYGYTF
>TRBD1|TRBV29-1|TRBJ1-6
CSVGQGNSPLHF
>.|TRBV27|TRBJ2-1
CASSWRGLRNEQFF
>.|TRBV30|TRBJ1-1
CAWIPTGDEAFF
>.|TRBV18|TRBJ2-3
CASSPPGVVGTDTQYF
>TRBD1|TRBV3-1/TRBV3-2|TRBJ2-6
CASSQRTGRPTSGANVLTF
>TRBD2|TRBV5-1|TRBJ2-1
CASSLPTSGRRNEQFF
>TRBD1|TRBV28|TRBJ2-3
CASSLYGTGVSYLTDTQYF
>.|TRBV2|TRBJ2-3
CASSFLVGGDTQYF
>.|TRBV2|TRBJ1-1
CASSEFLWGSLNTEAFF
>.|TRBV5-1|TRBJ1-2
CASSLGAQGRGYGYTF
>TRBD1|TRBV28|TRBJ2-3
CASSYGQGRSTDTQYF
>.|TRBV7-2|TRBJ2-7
CASSLWGRIAGSYEQYF
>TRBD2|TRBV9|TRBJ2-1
CASSVASGGYNEQFF
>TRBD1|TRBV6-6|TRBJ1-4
CASSYSRQGGEKLFF
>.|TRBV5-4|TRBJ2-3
CASSSDSRTDTQYF